This note documents a single T cell receptor (beta chain) sequence. Its antigen remains undetermined. Per-base quality was not reported, and no clone a single base away is much larger than it. TCRbeta CDR3 regions were amplified from genomic DNA by means of the immunoSEQ Assay, a bias-controlled multiplex PCR. On the authors' methods: Nucleated cell counts per sample were estimated from amplification of reference gene primers within the assay. To quantify the absolute abundance of each unique TCRbeta CDR3 rearrangement, sequence reads were collapsed and filtered. For each sample, productive Simpson clonality was calculated by taking the square root of Simpson's diversity index across productive rearrangements. Imported from immuneACCESS, the table was reduced by TCRdb to in-frame sequences with V and J called. These copies leave out some clones; in studies compared against another copy, an unresolved V gene accounts for under half, and the cause of the remainder is not known. V and J calls and clone size follow that table, whereas D and trimming were derived from the DNA. This sample has tens of thousands of clones in its table, and around 87% of those were observed once. The ten largest clones represent approximately 20% of the sample.

One collaborating source in Seattle enrolled patients while the patients were actively infected and followed the patients over time throughout the course of disease. The collaborating institutions used their own protocols to collect whole blood in K2EDTA tubes. For TCRbeta analysis, collaborators shipped samples in one of three forms: frozen whole blood, isolated PBMCs, or DNA extracted from either of those sample types. The data derive from a study of blood T cell repertoires in COVID-19 (dated by TCRdb to 2020 to 2021). In terms of the full investigation: The collaborator samples originated in the United States, Italy and Spain and spanned the acute and convalescent phases of COVID-19. The prospective study material was composed of cDNA or gDNA derived from T cells, B-cell-depleted T cells, or PBMCs. The dataset comprised deeply sampled blood TCRbeta repertoires from subjects exposed to, actively infected with, or recovered from COVID-19. The repertoires were released in a freely available public database meant as a resource for research on the immune response to SARS-CoV-2. Samples came from the ongoing ImmuneRACE study (first 160 participants) plus 1,254 subjects from 6 global collaborators. The sample metadata nearly always contained a de-identified subject ID, COVID-19 status, age in years and sex. Where available, HLA class I and class II types were taken from metadata supplied by the sample provider and were not determined by assay-based typing. Study-wide conclusions, independent of this receptor: The quantity of clinical and demographic metadata differed by source and by participant and was supplied without curation.

According to the germline V gene, CDR1 reads MNHEY and CDR2 reads SVGAGI. The CDR3 starts with the cysteine, ends with the phenylalanine, and has 13 residues. The read is trimmed to its CDR3 DNA, 39 bases read in frame from base 1. V is shortened by 4 bases, J by 6 bases, and the region joining them spans 9 bases. This receptor was obtained from a woman aged 55-69 years with COVID-19, enrolled during active disease. This receptor chain uses TRBV6-5 and TRBJ1-4; the D gene remains uncertain. The sequenced material came from peripheral blood. The nucleotide sequence is given as TGTGCCAGCAGTTCCTCGGGCTATGAAAAACTGTTTTTT. Translated, it gives CASSSSGYEKLFF.